This passage covers 4 T cell receptor beta chains from one sample sequenced in a study of cytomegalovirus exposure and HLA in healthy donors. PCR employed 60 Vbeta and 13 Jbeta primers. Profiling relied on immunoSEQ multiplex PCR, and the TCRdb table lists in-frame clones only, not all of them. This table holds almost 200,000 clones, over 75% found once. Sequenced: PBMCs. Receptors were obtained from a woman between 50 and 59 years old in good health and CMV-seronegative.

This clone occurred once. The chain is built from TRBV29-1 and TRBJ2-5; tentatively, D is TRBD1 (5 bases). The CDR3 sequence is 13 residues long. The germline V gene encodes CDR1 SQVTM and CDR2 ANQGSEA. Trimming stripped 4 bases from V and 2 bases from J, with 11 bases between. CDR3 DNA sequence: TGCAGCGTTGGTCTTCGACAGCAAGAGACCCAGTACTTC. It specifies CSVGLRQQETQYF.

The chain carries TRBV5-4 and TRBJ2-7, with D tentatively TRBD2 (7 bases). The CDR3 length is 16 residues. In germline, CDR1 is SGHNT, CDR2 YYREEE (reference sequence). V was trimmed by 7 bases and J by 0 bases, leaving 20 bases between them. CDR3 loop: CASRRGGSVLSYEQYF. The CDR3 DNA follows: TGTGCCAGCCGCAGGGGCGGGAGTGTCCTCTCCTACGAGCAGTACTTC.

Turning to this clone: The identical CDR3 is also encoded by other nucleotide sequences in the sample. The chain combines TRBV18 with TRBJ2-7, with D perhaps TRBD2 (5 bases). Trimming stripped 2 bases from V and 0 bases from J, with 8 bases between. The V gene's germline CDR1 is KGHSH and CDR2 LQKENI. CDR3 length: 14 amino acids. The CDR3 DNA is TGTGCCAGCTCACCAACTGGAGGCTCCTACGAGCAGTACTTC. Translating gives CASSPTGGSYEQYF.

The chain employs TRBV6-5 and TRBJ2-7; D unresolved. CDR1 is MNHEY and CDR2 is SVGAGI in the germline V gene. Trimming left V 5 bases short and J 1 base short, with 3 bases between. The CDR3 has 11 amino acids. The CDR3 reads CASSTSYEQYF. CDR3 nucleotides: TGTGCCAGCAGTACATCCTACGAGCAGTACTTC.